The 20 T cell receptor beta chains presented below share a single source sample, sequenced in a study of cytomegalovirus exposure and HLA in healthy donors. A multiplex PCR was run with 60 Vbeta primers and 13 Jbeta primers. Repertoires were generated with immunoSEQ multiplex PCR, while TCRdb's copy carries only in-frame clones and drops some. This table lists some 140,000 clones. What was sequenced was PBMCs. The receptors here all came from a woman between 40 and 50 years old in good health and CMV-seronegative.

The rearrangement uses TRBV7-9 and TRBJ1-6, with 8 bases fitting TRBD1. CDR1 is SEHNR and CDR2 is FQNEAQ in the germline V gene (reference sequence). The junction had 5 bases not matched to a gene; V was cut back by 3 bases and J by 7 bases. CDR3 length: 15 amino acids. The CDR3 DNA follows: TGTGCCAGCAGCTTTGTTGGGACAGGAAATTCACCCCTCCACTTT. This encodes CASSFVGTGNSPLHF.

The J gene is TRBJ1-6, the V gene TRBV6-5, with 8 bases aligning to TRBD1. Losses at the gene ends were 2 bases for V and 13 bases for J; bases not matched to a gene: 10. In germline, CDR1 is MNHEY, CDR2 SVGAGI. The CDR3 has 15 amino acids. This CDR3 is CASSYQRQGWMPLHF. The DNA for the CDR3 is TGTGCCAGCAGTTACCAAAGACAGGGGTGGATGCCCCTCCACTTT.

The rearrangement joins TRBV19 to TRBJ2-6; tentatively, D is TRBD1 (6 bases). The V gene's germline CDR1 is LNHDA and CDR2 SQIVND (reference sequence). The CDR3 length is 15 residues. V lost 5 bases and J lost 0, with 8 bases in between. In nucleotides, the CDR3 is TGTGCCAGTAGTTTGGACAGCTCTGGGGCCAACGTCCTGACTTTC. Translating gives CASSLDSSGANVLTF.

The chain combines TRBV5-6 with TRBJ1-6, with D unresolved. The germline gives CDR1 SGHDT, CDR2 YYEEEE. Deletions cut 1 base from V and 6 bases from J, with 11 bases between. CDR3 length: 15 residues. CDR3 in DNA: TGTGCCAGCAGCTTGAGATTTACGGGTAATTCACCCCTCCACTTT. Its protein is CASSLRFTGNSPLHF.

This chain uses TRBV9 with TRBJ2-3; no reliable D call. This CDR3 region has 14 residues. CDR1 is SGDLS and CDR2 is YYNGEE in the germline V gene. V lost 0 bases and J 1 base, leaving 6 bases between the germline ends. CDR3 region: CASSVDQGTDTQYF. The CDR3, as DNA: TGTGCCAGCAGCGTAGACCAGGGCACAGATACGCAGTATTTT.

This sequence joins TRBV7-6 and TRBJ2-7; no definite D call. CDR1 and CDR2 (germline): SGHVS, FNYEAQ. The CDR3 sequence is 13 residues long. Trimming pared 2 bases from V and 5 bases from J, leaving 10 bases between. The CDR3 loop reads CASSLNPSDEQYF. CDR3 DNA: TGTGCCAGCAGCTTAAACCCCAGCGACGAGCAGTACTTC. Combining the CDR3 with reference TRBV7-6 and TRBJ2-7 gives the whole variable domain GAGVSQSPRYKVTKRGQDVALRCDPISGHVSLYWYRQALGQGPEFLTYFNYEAQQDKSGLPNDRFSAERPEGSISTLTIQRTEQRDSAMYRCASSLNPSDEQYFGPGTRLTVT.

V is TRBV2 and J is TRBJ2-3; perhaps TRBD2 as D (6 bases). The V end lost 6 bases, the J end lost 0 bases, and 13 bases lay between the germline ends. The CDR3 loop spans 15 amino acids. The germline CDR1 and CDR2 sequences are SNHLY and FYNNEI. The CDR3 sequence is CASRRDFTSTDTQYF. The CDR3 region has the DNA TGTGCCAGCAGACGGGACTTCACTAGCACAGATACGCAGTATTTT.

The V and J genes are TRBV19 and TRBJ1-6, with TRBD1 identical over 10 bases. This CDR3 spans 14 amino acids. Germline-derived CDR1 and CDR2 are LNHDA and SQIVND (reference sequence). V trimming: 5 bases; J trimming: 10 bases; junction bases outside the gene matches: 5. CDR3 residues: CASSPGTGASPLHF. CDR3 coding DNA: TGTGCCAGTAGTCCCGGGACAGGGGCCTCACCCCTCCACTTT.

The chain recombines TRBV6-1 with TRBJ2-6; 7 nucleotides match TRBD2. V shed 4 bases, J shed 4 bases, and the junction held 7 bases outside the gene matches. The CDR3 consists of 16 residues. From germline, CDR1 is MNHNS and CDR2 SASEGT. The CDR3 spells CASSVERGMGANVLTF. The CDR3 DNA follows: TGTGCCAGCAGTGTAGAGCGGGGCATGGGGGCCAACGTCCTGACTTTC.

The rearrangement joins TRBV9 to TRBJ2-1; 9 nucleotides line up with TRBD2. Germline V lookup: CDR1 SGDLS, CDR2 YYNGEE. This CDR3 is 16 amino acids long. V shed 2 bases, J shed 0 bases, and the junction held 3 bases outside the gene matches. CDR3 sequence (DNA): TGTGCCAGCAGCGTTAGCGGGGGCAGCTCCTACAATGAGCAGTTCTTC. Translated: CASSVSGGSSYNEQFF. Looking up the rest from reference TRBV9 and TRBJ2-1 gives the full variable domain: DSGVTQTPKHLITATGQRVTLRCSPRSGDLSVYWYQQSLDQGLQFLIQYYNGEERAKGNILERFSAQQFPDLHSELNLSSLELGDSALYFCASSVSGGSSYNEQFFGPGTRLTVL.

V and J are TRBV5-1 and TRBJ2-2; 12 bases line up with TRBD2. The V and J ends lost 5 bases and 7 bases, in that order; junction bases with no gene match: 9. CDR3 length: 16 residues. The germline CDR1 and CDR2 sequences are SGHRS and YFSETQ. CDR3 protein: CASSPGLAGSGGELFF. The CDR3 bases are TGCGCCAGCAGTCCCGGACTAGCGGGGTCGGGCGGGGAGCTGTTTTTT.

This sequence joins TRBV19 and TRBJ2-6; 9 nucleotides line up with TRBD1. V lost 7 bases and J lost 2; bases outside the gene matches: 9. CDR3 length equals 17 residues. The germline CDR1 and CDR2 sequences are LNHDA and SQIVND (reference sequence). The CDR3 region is CASMNRTGDPGANVLTF. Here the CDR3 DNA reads TGTGCCAGTATGAATCGGACAGGGGATCCTGGGGCCAACGTCCTGACTTTC.

CDR3 sequence (DNA): TGTGCCAGCAGCTCCGACAGGGGCTCTTACAATGAGCAGTTCTTC. It specifies CASSSDRGSYNEQFF. The gene calls are TRBV5-6 and TRBJ2-1, with 8 positions matching TRBD1. With V trimmed by 3 bases and J by 4 bases, 6 bases remained unmatched. Germline assignment: CDR1 SGHDT and CDR2 YYEEEE. This CDR3 comprises 15 residues.

CDR3 protein: CASSQDARGGQPQHF. The CDR3 DNA sequence: TGCGCCAGCAGCCAAGATGCTAGGGGCGGTCAGCCCCAGCATTTT. The gene calls are TRBV4-3 and TRBJ1-5, with D perhaps matching TRBD1 (5 bases). CDR3 length: 15 amino acids. V was trimmed by 0 bases and J by 6 bases, leaving 12 bases between them. The germline gives CDR1 LGHNA, CDR2 YSLEER.

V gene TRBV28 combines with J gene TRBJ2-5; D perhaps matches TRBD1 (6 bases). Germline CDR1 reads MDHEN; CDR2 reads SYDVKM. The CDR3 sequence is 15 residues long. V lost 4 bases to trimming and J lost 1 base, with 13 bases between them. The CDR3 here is CASSSTGTSQETQYF. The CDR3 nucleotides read TGTGCCAGCAGTTCTACGGGGACATCCCAAGAGACCCAGTACTTC. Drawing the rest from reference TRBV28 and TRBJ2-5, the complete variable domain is DVKVTQSSRYLVKRTGEKVFLECVQDMDHENMFWYRQDPGLGLRLIYFSYDVKMKEKGDIPEGYSVSREKKERFSLILESASTNQTSMYLCASSSTGTSQETQYFGPGTRLLVL.

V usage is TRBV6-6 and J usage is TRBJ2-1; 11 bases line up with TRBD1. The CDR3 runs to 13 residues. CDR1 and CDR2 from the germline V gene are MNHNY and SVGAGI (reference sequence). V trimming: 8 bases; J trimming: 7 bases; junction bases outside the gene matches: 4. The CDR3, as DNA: TGTGCCAGCGGGACAGGGGGGGTGAATGAGCAGTTCTTC. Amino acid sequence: CASGTGGVNEQFF.

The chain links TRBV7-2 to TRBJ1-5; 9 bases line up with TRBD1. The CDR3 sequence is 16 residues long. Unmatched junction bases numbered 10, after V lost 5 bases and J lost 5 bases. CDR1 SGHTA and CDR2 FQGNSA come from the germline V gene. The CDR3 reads CASSRSGTGTYQPQHF. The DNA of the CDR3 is TGTGCCAGCAGCCGGTCCGGGACAGGGACATATCAGCCCCAGCATTTT.

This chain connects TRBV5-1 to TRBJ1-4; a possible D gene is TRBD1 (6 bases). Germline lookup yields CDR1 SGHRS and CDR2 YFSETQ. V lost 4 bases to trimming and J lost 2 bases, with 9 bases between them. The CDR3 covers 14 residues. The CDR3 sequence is CASSARGTNEKLFF. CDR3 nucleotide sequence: TGCGCCAGCAGCGCGAGGGGGACTAATGAAAAACTGTTTTTT.

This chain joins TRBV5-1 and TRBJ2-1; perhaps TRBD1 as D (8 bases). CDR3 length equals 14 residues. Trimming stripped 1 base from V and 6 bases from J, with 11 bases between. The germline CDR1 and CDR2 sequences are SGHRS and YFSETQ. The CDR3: CASSLYRGGNEQFF. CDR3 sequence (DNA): TGCGCCAGCAGCTTGTACAGGGGGGGCAATGAGCAGTTCTTC. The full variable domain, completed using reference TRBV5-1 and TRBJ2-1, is KAGVTQTPRYLIKTRGQQVTLSCSPISGHRSVSWYQQTPGQGLQFLFEYFSETQRNKGNFPGRFSGRQFSNSRSEMNVSTLELGDSALYLCASSLYRGGNEQFFGPGTRLTVL.

The CDR3 DNA sequence: TGTGCCAGCAGTGAAGCGCTTCGGGACAGGCGTAATGGCTACACCTTC. Residues: CASSEALRDRRNGYTF. The V gene is TRBV2, the J gene TRBJ1-2; 8 nucleotides align to TRBD1. With V trimmed by 0 bases and J by 6 bases, 9 bases remained unmatched. Germline V gives CDR1 SNHLY, CDR2 FYNNEI. The CDR3 sequence is 16 residues long.